This T cell receptor (beta chain) emerged from a study of cytomegalovirus exposure and HLA in healthy donors (dated by TCRdb to the late 2010s). Turning to the overall study: In an earlier analysis of some 550 of the donors, approximately 300 Gb of sequence data and 120 million or so unique TCR beta sequences from about 190 million T cells were reported. About 300 gigabases of sequencing data and approximately 80 million unique TCR sequences were included in an early release covering about 700 HLA-typed donors. Among the roughly 370 genotyped donors, around 81% belonged to the genetic ancestry cluster associated with self-reported Caucasian donors. The study aimed to test whether signatures of past pathogen exposure could be identified by cataloging public T cell receptors. The T cell repertoires of some 670 subjects were profiled by immunosequencing and related to cytomegalovirus serostatus. Besides the first cohort of 500 to 700 subjects, a separate validation cohort made up of over a hundred different subjects was used. To predict cytomegalovirus infection status, the study brought together high-throughput TCR immunosequencing, statistical association of individual TCRs with disease status, and machine learning. A later analysis re-examined previously published TCR beta repertoires from just over 650 donors and added high-resolution HLA genotyping to investigate patterns of TCR occurrence. In the later analysis, no new phenotypic data were used to find candidate immune exposures; instead, reliance was placed on TCR beta sequences and their occurrence across donors. To decide whether each TCR beta V gene segment behaved as functional or pseudogenic, an earlier analysis of approximately 620 of the donors relied on high-throughput TCR beta sequencing. Alongside the repertoire data, information on donor age, sex, ethnicity and CMV serostatus was compiled. A later genetic analysis used genome-wide SNP genotypes for about 65% of the 666 donors, treating that subset as a discovery cohort. All discovery cohort repertoires had been generated using a single sequencing platform. Class I and class II HLA loci were covered by the typing at four-digit resolution. Typing coverage varied by locus: about 629-640 donors for A, B, C, DRB1 and DQB1; under 550 for DQA1; more than 600 for DPA1; roughly 450 for DPB1. Four or five DR-DQ haplotypes were handled as single units for association and clustering because linkage in the cohort was strong. Among about 390 genotyped donors of the cohort, an average of around 240,000 unique TCR beta nucleotide sequences were sequenced per donor, roughly 20% of them non-productive. Broader findings and caveats from the paper: In a later genetic analysis, a missense DCLRE1C variant was associated with V-gene and J-gene trimming of TCR beta chains, and the association was replicated in an independent cohort. In an earlier analysis of approximately 590 of the donors, most TCR beta V segments appeared in productive rearrangements about 87% or about 30% of the time, broadly matching IMGT annotations. A cluster of highly shared sequence variants was judged likely to represent a technical artifact of the sequencing pipeline. The study listed 164 TCR beta chains as associated with cytomegalovirus. In a later analysis, HLA-associated TCR beta chains showed more clonal expansion and lower generation probabilities than non-associated chains that were equally common. Assigning TCR associations to individual alleles was difficult when HLA alleles, especially DR and DQ, strongly co-occurred. Several of the top co-occurrence clusters appeared to be linked to parvovirus B19, influenza, CMV and Epstein-Barr virus, according to a later analysis. According to the authors, the approach could potentially be generalized to other disease states and immunological phenotypes. In a later analysis, some 17,000 TCR beta sequences were associated with specific HLA alleles at a false discovery rate of 0.05. In a later analysis, most CMV-associated TCR beta chains were found to appear HLA-restricted, with HLA associations seemingly driven largely by CMV exposure. HLA typing was unavailable for some donors at each locus, so association tests used only the typed subset. Linkage disequilibrium might explain the correlated functional status among segregating V segments, but an unknown experimental factor could not be ruled out. The earlier analysis of approximately 590 of the donors excluded some 16 rarely observed V segments, including chromosome 9 orphons, because counts were too low. CMV serostatus was the only immune exposure information available for the cohort. Cytomegalovirus status was reported to be diagnosed by the classifier with high specificity and sensitivity in both the original and validation cohorts. The presence/absence analyses assumed that sequencing depth was roughly uniform across donors, and that assumption may not be true. In a later analysis, the rate of TCR association differed among HLA loci, with DRB1 alleles having the most associated TCRs and HLA-C alleles having the fewest. Only TCR beta chains were sequenced in this cohort, and the absence of alpha or paired-chain data limited detectable features. Across donors, most TCR sequences were observed very rarely, whereas some public TCRs were present in many individuals. Some IMGT-functional V segments, including TRBV6-2 and TRBV6-3, could not be told apart with the 87-base-pair reads, so those segments were excluded. A further reported finding was that TCR beta sequences accurately predicted the HLA-A and HLA-B alleles for most subjects in the first cohort. Compared with the approximately 710-donor mean, donors in an Asian-associated ancestry cluster had fewer N-insertions in productive TCRs, according to a later genetic analysis. In vitro tests confirmed that three of the cytomegalovirus-associated TCR beta chains recognize cytomegalovirus antigens.

Notes on this clone: Which antigen it targets is not known. No qualities accompany the bases; no much larger clone lies one base away.

V was cut back by 3 bases and J by 6 bases, leaving a gap of 11 bases between them. The CDR3 spans 13 residues, from the cysteine through the phenylalanine. The kept DNA is CDR3 alone, 39 bases in frame from the first base. For CDR1 and CDR2, the germline V gene lists KGHSH and LQKENI. The cohort comprised some 700 healthy bone marrow donors. All cohort members were sampled while nominally healthy, although unrecorded immune exposures were likely present. The donor tested CMV seronegative and was one of the 352 seronegative cohort members. A peripheral blood sample was provided by each donor, and peripheral blood mononuclear cells were used for TCR beta sequencing. Genomic DNA was extracted from the blood cell samples with the Qiagen DNeasy Blood Extraction Kit. The protocol used for the library was the immunoSEQ multiplex PCR assay. For the multiplex PCR, a mixture combining 60 forward primers for TCR Vbeta segments and 13 reverse primers for TCR Jbeta segments was used. Amplification of the CDR3 region of rearranged TCR beta genes was performed with a multiplex PCR assay on genomic DNA. The amplified TCR beta libraries were sequenced on the Illumina HiSeq System as 87-base-pair reads. Regarding the original processing steps: A later analysis counted tens of millions of unique TCR beta chains across the 690 or so repertoires, and some 11 million of these chains were shared by at least two donors. A nearest-neighbor algorithm error-corrected the raw reads and collapsed the reads into unique sequences, merging closely related sequences to remove PCR and sequencing errors. V, D and J gene segments were assigned by aligning CDR3 sequences to IMGT reference sequences. For a sequence to be retained, a match of at least six nucleotides to both a V gene segment and a J gene segment was required. A rearrangement was called productive if the CDR3 had no stop codons and remained in frame with V and J, and every other rearrangement was called non-productive. Following IMGT convention, CDR3 was defined as the stretch from the second conserved V-encoded cysteine up to the conserved J-encoded phenylalanine. The earlier analysis of fewer than 750 of the donors excluded sequences that lacked an unambiguous match to a single V gene segment. In an earlier analysis of almost 600 of the donors, a V segment was called functional when productive rearrangements were above 56.7%, and segregating when the standard deviation between donors exceeded 5%. A statistical classification framework was built for diagnosing cytomegalovirus status from the catalog of TCR beta chain sequences. A later analysis assigned V and J genes by comparing TCR nucleotide sequences with IMGT/GENE-DB human TR gene sequences. The TCRdist pipeline was used in a later analysis to assign CDR3 sequences and most-parsimonious VDJ recombination scenarios. In a later analysis, every TCR beta chain was defined by the combination of its CDR3 amino acid sequence and its V-gene family, and reads without a unique V-gene family were dropped. In a later analysis, 500 to 700 highly shared, low-generation-probability nucleotide sequences were removed to address suspected cross-contamination and a sequencing artifact. A later analysis calculated a clonal expansion index for each public chain from normalized within-repertoire ranks of inferred template counts. In a later analysis, generation probabilities were computed with a VDJ recombination model fitted to out-of-frame rearrangements, and the resulting probabilities were checked against IGoR. In a later analysis, hypergeometric tests were used to score TCR-TCR, TCR-HLA and TCR-CMV co-occurrence, with a repertoire-size bias correction applied to TCR pairs. To estimate false discovery rates, a later analysis permuted the HLA or CMV assignments 20 times. In a later analysis, co-occurring TCRs were grouped using DBSCAN, with TCRdist sequence similarity added in when clustering inside HLA-allele-positive subsets. Repertoires with fewer than 30,000 or more than 120,000 public chains were left out of co-occurrence clustering, as were four to six repertoires with anomalous nucleotide sharing. The immuneACCESS repertoire file appears here via TCRdb, limited to in-frame rearrangements. These files lack a portion of the clones; in checked studies, under half of the deficit traces to unresolved V genes, and the cause of the others is not known. That table is the source of V, J and clone size, and D and trimming were worked out from the DNA. Here the sample has 130,000 to 150,000 clones; about 85% occur a single time. More than 2% of the sample comes from the top ten.

Sequencing used PBMCs. The clonotype was recovered from a boy aged 2 to 10 in good health and CMV-seronegative. The V and J segments used are TRBV18 and TRBJ2-5; matching of 6 bases hints at TRBD2 as the D gene. The DNA reads TGTGCCAGCTCACCTAACGGGAGACAGACCCAGTACTTC. This sequence encodes CASSPNGRQTQYF. Beyond the CDR3, the reference TRBV18 and TRBJ2-5 genes provide the residues; the full variable domain reads: NAGVMQNPRHLVRRRGQEARLRCSPMKGHSHVYWYRQLPEEGLKFMVYLQKENIIDESGMPKERFSAEFPKEGPSILRIQQVVRGDSAAYFCASSPNGRQTQYFGPGTRLLVL.